The 16 T cell receptor beta chains reported below all come from one sample, sequenced in a study of blood T cells in healthy people across ages. A second PCR of roughly 7 to 11 cycles used a sample-barcoded 5' primer and a J-beta primer mix. Via MiXCR, TCRdb re-called the 5' RACE reads, giving one row per CDR3 protein. In the table there are 550,000 to 650,000 distinct CDR3 sequences, about 26% of which are singletons. This sample also appeared in a second study, on T cells of mothers and their children.

Sequenced: blood. These receptors came from a boy between 2 and 10 years old in good health.

The chain is built from TRBV5-1 and TRBJ2-5, with TRBD2 identical over 10 bases. The J call may not be correct, given that the DNA end is closer to TRBJ2-1. Germline V gene sequence: CDR1 SGHRS, CDR2 YFSETQ. This CDR3 has 15 residues. The CDR3 DNA sequence: TGCGCCAGCAGCTTGGCTAGCGGGAGCTTCAATGAGCAGTTCTTC. Translation: CASSLASGSFNEQFF.

Written as DNA, the CDR3 is TGCAGTGCTCAAGGAGGCCGGGGAGGTTCCCACGAGCAGTACTTC. It codes for CSAQGGRGGSHEQYF. This rearrangement joins TRBV20-1 to TRBJ2-5; perhaps TRBD2 as D (6 bases). The end of the DNA aligns better with TRBJ2-7, so the J call may be wrong. Germline V gene data show CDR1 as DFQATT and CDR2 as SNEGSKA (reference sequence). The CDR3 totals 15 residues.

This clonotype was observed a few times. The chain links TRBV5-1 to TRBJ1-6; 7 bases are shared with TRBD1. Trimming at V came to 3 bases and at J to 14 bases, leaving 11 bases not matched to a gene. The CDR3 is 14 amino acids. Germline CDR1 is SGHRS and CDR2 is YFSETQ. CDR3 in amino acids: CASSSGQSGSTLHF. Here the CDR3 DNA reads TGCGCCAGCAGCTCGGGACAGTCTGGCAGTACCCTCCACTTT. Variable domain in full (rest from reference TRBV5-1 and TRBJ1-6): KAGVTQTPRYLIKTRGQQVTLSCSPISGHRSVSWYQQTPGQGLQFLFEYFSETQRNKGNFPGRFSGRQFSNSRSEMNVSTLELGDSALYLCASSSGQSGSTLHFGNGTRLTVT.

The chain is built from TRBV27 and TRBJ1-2; tentatively, D is TRBD1 (6 bases). The CDR3 extends over 15 amino acids. CDR1 MNHEY and CDR2 SMNVEV come from the germline V gene (reference sequence). V lost 4 bases, J lost 6 bases, and 18 bases lay in between. CDR3 protein: CASSSQIGGAHGYTF. CDR3 nucleotide sequence: TGTGCCAGCAGTTCCCAAATAGGGGGGGCGCATGGCTACACCTTC.

The rearrangement joins TRBV20-1 to TRBJ2-5; 7 nucleotides match TRBD2. The J call may be mistaken, given a closer DNA end match to TRBJ2-7. Germline loops: CDR1 DFQATT, CDR2 SNEGSKA (reference sequence). The length of the CDR3 is 15 residues. Written as DNA, the CDR3 is TGCAGTGCCGCACTACCGGGAGGAAGCGCCTACGAGCAGTACTTC. It translates to CSAALPGGSAYEQYF.

This clonotype was seen more than once but under ten times. This chain joins TRBV20-1 and TRBJ1-5; D is perhaps TRBD1 (5 bases). Looked up from germline, CDR1 is DFQATT and CDR2 is SNEGSKA (reference sequence). The CDR3 runs 14 residues. The V and J ends lost 1 base and 3 bases respectively, with 10 bases between them. For the CDR3, the DNA is TGCAGTGCTAGAGGGGGACCGGTCAATCAGCCCCAGCATTTT. Its protein product is CSARGGPVNQPQHF.

The chain combines TRBV3-1 with TRBJ2-1; 7 bases map to TRBD2. This CDR3 is built from 15 residues. Trimming at V came to 8 bases and at J to 8 bases, leaving 15 bases not matched to a gene. Germline values: CDR1 LGHDT, CDR2 YNNKEL (reference sequence). CDR3 loop: CASSTGLRGRDEQFF. In DNA form, the CDR3 reads TGTGCCAGCTCCACCGGACTACGTGGGAGGGATGAGCAGTTCTTC.

This clonotype has a handful of counts. V and J are TRBV28 and TRBJ1-4; 9 bases are shared with TRBD1. There are 13 residues in the CDR3. Trimming removed 8 bases from V and 6 bases from J; junction bases left unmatched: 4. Germline V gives CDR1 MDHEN, CDR2 SYDVKM. The CDR3 reads CASSGDRDEKLFF. Written as DNA, the CDR3 is TGTGCCAGCTCGGGGGACAGGGATGAAAAACTGTTTTTT.

This clonotype was observed a handful of times. V usage is TRBV6-2 or TRBV6-3 and J usage is TRBJ2-4; the D is unclear. Trimming removed 2 bases at V and 8 bases at J, with 4 bases between. CDR1 is MNHEY and CDR2 is SVGEGT in the germline V gene. This CDR3 is 11 amino acids long. CDR3: CASSYDYIQYF. Written as DNA, the CDR3 is TGTGCCAGCAGTTACGATTACATTCAGTACTTC.

The V and J genes are TRBV29-1 and TRBJ2-3; 10 bases are shared with TRBD1. CDR1 is SQVTM and CDR2 is ANQGSEA in the germline V gene. With V trimmed by 0 bases and J by 4 bases, 7 bases remained unmatched. This CDR3 region has 16 residues. The CDR3 loop is CSVEDLRDRGADTQYF. CDR3 sequence (DNA): TGCAGCGTTGAAGATCTCCGGGACAGGGGAGCAGATACGCAGTATTTT.

This clonotype was observed a few times. The chain recombines TRBV7-9 with TRBJ2-7, with unresolved D. Germline CDR1 SEHNR, CDR2 FQNEAQ (reference sequence). This CDR3 contains 12 residues. V lost 3 bases and J lost 3, with 6 bases in between. Written as DNA, the CDR3 is TGTGCCAGCAGCTTTAGACTCTACGAGCAGTACTTC. Protein product: CASSFRLYEQYF. Full variable domain (rest looked up from reference TRBV7-9 and TRBJ2-7): DTGVSQNPRHKITKRGQNVTFRCDPISEHNRLYWYRQTLGQGPEFLTYFQNEAQLEKSRLLSDRFSAERPKGSFSTLEIQRTEQGDSAMYLCASSFRLYEQYFGPGTRLTVT.

There are a few counts of this clonotype. The rearrangement uses TRBV4-3 and TRBJ2-3; D not resolved. Trimming cost V 0 bases and J 3 bases, with 7 bases left between them. The CDR3 covers 14 residues. CDR1 and CDR2 from the germline V gene are LGHNA and YSLEER. CDR3 residues: CASSQDVWTDTQYF. The CDR3 DNA reads as TGCGCCAGCAGCCAAGATGTGTGGACAGATACGCAGTATTTT.

This clonotype was seen only a few times. The chain employs TRBV7-8 and TRBJ1-4; D is perhaps TRBD1 (6 bases). Trimming removed 3 bases at V and 7 bases at J, with 12 bases between. The CDR3 contains 14 residues. The germline V gene has CDR1 SGHVS and CDR2 FQNEAQ. The CDR3, as DNA: TGTGCCAGCAGCTTGGGGGGGGGCCCTGAAAAACTGTTTTTT. Its protein product is CASSLGGGPEKLFF.

This clonotype was recorded a few times. The CDR3 DNA sequence: TGTGCCAGCAACTCCCGGGGACTAGGCAATGAGCAGTTCTTC. Protein product: CASNSRGLGNEQFF. This rearrangement joins TRBV9 to TRBJ2-1; 8 positions match TRBD2. V trimming: 6 bases; J trimming: 6 bases; junction bases outside the gene matches: 8. Germline CDR1 reads SGDLS; CDR2 reads YYNGEE. The length of the CDR3 is 14 residues.

This clonotype turned up a few times. The chain employs TRBV20-1 and TRBJ2-2; D is possibly TRBD2 (5 bases). This CDR3 is built from 12 residues. From germline, CDR1 is DFQATT and CDR2 SNEGSKA (reference sequence). With 7 bases removed from V and 8 bases from J, the gap between germline ends came to 14 bases. CDR3 in amino acids: CSVVGGSGELFF. The CDR3 DNA sequence: TGCAGTGTTGTCGGTGGGAGTGGGGAGCTGTTTTTT.

This clonotype turned up a few times. The rearrangement uses TRBV29-1 and TRBJ2-5, with D perhaps matching TRBD1 (6 bases). Trimming cost V 0 bases and J 2 bases, with 16 bases left between them. Germline CDR1 reads SQVTM; CDR2 reads ANQGSEA. The CDR3 spans 16 residues. CDR3 sequence: CSVEDQGSIEQETQYF. Written as DNA, the CDR3 is TGCAGCGTTGAAGACCAGGGGTCGATTGAACAAGAGACCCAGTACTTC.